This TCR beta chain was sequenced during a study of coeliac disease. Overall study context: Coeliac patients had active, refractory type I, or gluten-free-diet-controlled disease. The study queried TRBV7-2 bias without high-resolution HLA data.

Deletions cut 4 bases from V and 1 base from J, with 8 bases between. The CDR3 is 14 amino acids. Germline V gene data show CDR1 as LNHNV and CDR2 as YYDKDF (reference sequence). The study, taken as a whole, reports: Most TRB amino acid sequences occurred in only one sample. Control samples showed higher TRB and TRG clonality than intraepithelial and lamina propria samples in active celiac disease.

Repertoires were generated with immunoSEQ multiplex PCR, while TCRdb's copy carries only in-frame clones and drops some. The table lists about 2,400 clones, about three fifths of them singletons. Concerning this clone: Its antigen remains unknown.

This TCR derives from a woman in her seventies with celiac disease on a gluten-free diet. This chain links TRBV15 with TRBJ1-5; perhaps TRBD1 as D (5 bases). The material sequenced was intraepithelial lymphocytes from the gut. The CDR3: CATSTGYSNQPQHF. The DNA for the CDR3 is TGTGCCACCAGCACAGGGTACAGCAATCAGCCCCAGCATTTT.